This entry lists 21 T cell receptor beta chains sequenced from one sample in a study of shared clonotypes between healthy human individuals. Sequencing used immunoSEQ multiplex PCR; TCRdb keeps in-frame clones, though not all of them. Of 2 million to 2.5 million clones in the sample, approximately 93% were seen once. Sequenced material: naive CD4+ T cells from PBMCs. Subset denoted: CD45RA+ positively selected. The receptors derive from a man younger than 35 in good health. Some clones in this sample may be carry-over from other donors' samples.

The V gene is TRBV30, the J gene TRBJ2-1; 8 positions match TRBD2. The ends lost 3 bases at V and 12 bases at J; junction bases unmatched: 10. CDR1 GTSNPN and CDR2 SVGIG come from the germline V gene (reference sequence). CDR3 length: 13 amino acids. The CDR3: CAWSGAGGSRQFF. CDR3 bases: TGTGCCTGGAGCGGGGCGGGAGGTTCTAGGCAGTTCTTC.

This chain connects TRBV11-2 to TRBJ2-2, with TRBD1 identical over 7 bases. The CDR3 consists of 14 residues. The V gene end was trimmed by 9 bases and the J gene end by 0 bases; junction bases not matched to a gene: 4. The germline V gene encodes CDR1 SGHAT and CDR2 FQNNGV. The CDR3 loop is CASTDRPNTGELFF. CDR3 sequence (DNA): TGTGCCAGTACGGACAGGCCGAACACCGGGGAGCTGTTTTTT.

The chain is built from TRBV5-4 and TRBJ2-2; unclear D gene. CDR1 is SGHNT, CDR2 YYREEE, per germline (reference sequence). V was trimmed by 3 bases and J by 5 bases, leaving 14 bases between them. This CDR3 has 15 residues. The CDR3 region is CASSSLRQTTGELFF. CDR3 bases: TGTGCCAGCAGCTCCCTTAGGCAGACTACCGGGGAGCTGTTTTTT.

The rearrangement uses TRBV7-2 and TRBJ1-1; 8 nucleotides match TRBD1. CDR1 and CDR2 (germline): SGHTA, FQGNSA. CDR3 size: 15 residues. V gave up 1 base and J gave up 1 base; unmatched junction bases: 2. Here the CDR3 DNA reads TGTGCCAGCAGCTTAGTGGGACAGGAGAACACTGAAGCTTTCTTT. It codes for CASSLVGQENTEAFF.

This chain connects TRBV7-3 to TRBJ2-3, with TRBD2 matching over 16 bases. Germline values: CDR1 SGHTA, CDR2 FQGTGA. The CDR3 has 16 residues. With V trimmed by 5 bases and J by 6 bases, 5 bases remained unmatched. CDR3 sequence reads: CASSTGLAGGPDTQYF. CDR3 sequence (DNA): TGTGCCAGCAGCACGGGACTAGCGGGAGGGCCGGATACGCAGTATTTT.

The chain couples TRBV15 to TRBJ1-5; a possible D gene is TRBD1 (5 bases). Deletions cut 3 bases from V and 2 bases from J, with 23 bases between. CDR3 size: 19 residues. Germline V gene lookup returns CDR1 LNHNV and CDR2 YYDKDF (reference sequence). The CDR3, as DNA: TGTGCCACCAGCAGGGGACCAGGGAACCCCTCTATAGGCAATCAGCCCCAGCATTTT. It codes for CATSRGPGNPSIGNQPQHF.

This clone was found once. Here the CDR3 DNA reads TGTGCCAGCTCATCTAGTGGGAGTATGAATGAGCAGTTCTTC. Its protein is CASSSSGSMNEQFF. The chain carries TRBV5-4 and TRBJ2-1; perhaps TRBD2 as D (5 bases). Trimming stripped 7 bases from V and 7 bases from J, with 18 bases between. In germline, CDR1 is SGHNT, CDR2 YYREEE (reference sequence). This CDR3 region has 14 residues.

The chain has TRBV5-1 and TRBJ2-1; 10 bases map to TRBD1. The CDR3 is 15 residues long. J gave up 8 bases and V 4 bases, and 9 bases lay outside the gene matches. Germline CDR1 is SGHRS and CDR2 is YFSETQ. The DNA for the CDR3 is TGCGCCAGCAGCCGGGTGGGGACAGGGGCCGATGAGCAGTTCTTC. This codes for CASSRVGTGADEQFF.

This clone was counted once. The chain uses TRBV18 and TRBJ1-2; D remains unclear. Trimming removed 3 bases at V and 7 bases at J, with 15 bases between. Germline V gene lookup returns CDR1 KGHSH and CDR2 LQKENI. The CDR3 is made up of 14 amino acids. The CDR3 coding sequence is TGTGCCAGCTCACCGTCTGCCCAAGCTTCTGGCTACACCTTC. This sequence encodes CASSPSAQASGYTF. Filled out from reference TRBV18 and TRBJ1-2, the complete variable domain reads NAGVMQNPRHLVRRRGQEARLRCSPMKGHSHVYWYRQLPEEGLKFMVYLQKENIIDESGMPKERFSAEFPKEGPSILRIQQVVRGDSAAYFCASSPSAQASGYTFGSGTRLTVV.

This chain uses TRBV5-8 with TRBJ1-3; D is ambiguous. The CDR3 runs to 14 residues. Germline-derived CDR1 and CDR2 are SGHTS and YDEGEE. Trimming took off 3 bases at V and 8 bases at J, with 15 bases between the two ends. In DNA, the CDR3 is TGTGCCAGCAGCTCCAGGACCTCGGCATACACCATATATTTT. This encodes CASSSRTSAYTIYF.

V gene TRBV18 combines with J gene TRBJ2-2; D is perhaps TRBD2 (6 bases). Germline V gene sequence: CDR1 KGHSH, CDR2 LQKENI. This CDR3 has 17 residues. V lost 3 bases to trimming and J lost 1 base, with 15 bases between them. DNA of the CDR3: TGTGCCAGCTCACCGACGACGGGAGTTCGGAACACCGGGGAGCTGTTTTTT. Translated: CASSPTTGVRNTGELFF.

V is TRBV7-3 and J is TRBJ1-1; perhaps TRBD1 as D (6 bases). CDR1 is SGHTA, CDR2 FQGTGA, per germline. V was cut by 0 bases and J by 11 bases, with 13 bases left in between. The CDR3 runs 13 residues. CDR3 DNA: TGTGCCAGCAGCTTAACGGGGGCGACGGAGGCTTTCTTT. Translated: CASSLTGATEAFF.

The V and J genes are TRBV2 and TRBJ1-2; maybe TRBD1 (5 bases). V was clipped by 9 bases and J by 4 bases, with 18 bases between them. CDR1 is SNHLY, CDR2 FYNNEI, per germline. CDR3 length equals 14 residues. In DNA form, the CDR3 reads TGTGCCAGACGCACGGTAAGGGGCGGCTATGGCTACACCTTC. Translating gives CARRTVRGGYGYTF.

The chain carries TRBV25-1 and TRBJ1-1; TRBD1 agrees at 8 bases. There are 15 residues in the CDR3. The J segment lost 1 base and the V segment lost 7 bases, leaving 8 bases of the junction unmatched. Germline loops: CDR1 MGHDK, CDR2 SYGVNS. CDR3 region: CASIRTGLANTEAFF. CDR3 DNA: TGTGCCAGCATCAGGACAGGGCTGGCGAACACTGAAGCTTTCTTT.

This rearrangement joins TRBV30 to TRBJ2-2, with 9 nucleotides matching TRBD1. This CDR3 comprises 14 residues. CDR1 and CDR2 from the germline V gene are GTSNPN and SVGIG (reference sequence). V lost 0 bases to trimming and J lost 8 bases; unmatched junction nucleotides: 4. The CDR3 DNA sequence: TGTGCCTGGAGTGTACAGGGGGCGAGTGGGGAGCTGTTTTTT. It translates to CAWSVQGASGELFF.

The chain joins TRBV11-2 to TRBJ2-3; perhaps TRBD2 as D (5 bases). V was cut by 4 bases and J by 5 bases, with 16 bases left in between. CDR1 is SGHAT and CDR2 is FQNNGV in the germline V gene. CDR3 size: 15 residues. The CDR3 spells CASSSPRIGGDTQYF. Written as DNA, the CDR3 is TGTGCCAGCAGCTCCCCGAGGATTGGAGGAGATACGCAGTATTTT. Complete variable domain (other parts from reference TRBV11-2 and TRBJ2-3): EAGVAQSPRYKIIEKRQSVAFWCNPISGHATLYWYQQILGQGPKLLIQFQNNGVVDDSQLPKDRFSAERLKGVDSTLKIQPAKLEDSAVYLCASSSPRIGGDTQYFGPGTRLTVL.

As concerns this clone: The sample carries other DNA sequences with the same CDR3. The rearrangement links TRBV28 to TRBJ2-1, with TRBD2 matching over 8 bases. With V trimmed by 2 bases and J by 2 bases, 2 bases remained unmatched. Germline values: CDR1 MDHEN, CDR2 SYDVKM. CDR3 length equals 15 residues. CDR3 amino acids: CASSLRGLAYNEQFF. CDR3 in DNA: TGTGCCAGCAGTTTAAGGGGACTAGCCTACAATGAGCAGTTCTTC.

The gene calls are TRBV30 and TRBJ1-2; D remains unclear. The CDR3 runs to 14 residues. Germline loops: CDR1 GTSNPN, CDR2 SVGIG (reference sequence). Trimming left V 1 base short and J 4 bases short, with 13 bases between. The CDR3 reads CAWSEIPKGYGYTF. CDR3 DNA: TGTGCCTGGAGTGAGATACCGAAGGGCTATGGCTACACCTTC.

Concerning this clone: This CDR3 is also generated by other DNA sequences in the sample. The V call is TRBV28, the J call TRBJ1-2, with a weak D call TRBD1 (6 bases). Germline lookup yields CDR1 MDHEN and CDR2 SYDVKM. Trimming took off 4 bases at V and 2 bases at J, with 8 bases between the two ends. This CDR3 has 13 amino acids. CDR3 sequence: CASSSTGNYGYTF. The CDR3 DNA follows: TGTGCCAGCAGTTCCACAGGGAACTATGGCTACACCTTC.

The chain recombines TRBV28 with TRBJ2-2; 9 bases are shared with TRBD1. V lost 6 bases, J lost 6 bases, and 8 bases stayed unmatched. The CDR3 spans 15 residues. Germline-derived CDR1 and CDR2 are MDHEN and SYDVKM. CDR3: CASRYTGGSPGELFF. The CDR3 nucleotides read TGTGCCAGCAGGTACACAGGGGGCAGTCCCGGGGAGCTGTTTTTT.

This clone was seen once. This chain uses TRBV7-2 with TRBJ1-5; perhaps TRBD1 as D (6 bases). CDR3 length: 15 residues. Per the germline V gene, CDR1 is SGHTA and CDR2 is FQGNSA. Between the trimmed V and J ends, which lost 2 bases and 0 bases, there was a span of 8 bases. In DNA, the CDR3 is TGTGCCAGCAGCTTATTGGACAGTAGCAATCAGCCCCAGCATTTT. It yields the protein CASSLLDSSNQPQHF. The full variable domain, in which reference TRBV7-2 and TRBJ1-5 provide the parts outside the CDR3, is GAGVSQSPSNKVTEKGKDVELRCDPISGHTALYWYRQSLGQGLEFLIYFQGNSAPDKSGLPSDRFSAERTGGSVSTLTIQRTQQEDSAVYLCASSLLDSSNQPQHFGDGTRLSIL.